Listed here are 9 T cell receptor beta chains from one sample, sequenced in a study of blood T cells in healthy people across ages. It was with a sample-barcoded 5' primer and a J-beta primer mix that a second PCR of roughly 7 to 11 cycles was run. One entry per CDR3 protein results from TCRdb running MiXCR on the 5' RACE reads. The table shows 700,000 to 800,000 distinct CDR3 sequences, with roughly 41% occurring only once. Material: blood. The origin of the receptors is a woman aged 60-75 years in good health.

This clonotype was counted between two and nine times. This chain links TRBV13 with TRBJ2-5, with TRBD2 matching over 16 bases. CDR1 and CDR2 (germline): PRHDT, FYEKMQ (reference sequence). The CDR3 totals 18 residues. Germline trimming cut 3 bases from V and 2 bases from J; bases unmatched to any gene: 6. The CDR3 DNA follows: TGTGCCAGCAGCTTCGGGACTAGCGGGGGGGCTTGGCAAGAGACCCAGTACTTC. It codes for CASSFGTSGGAWQETQYF.

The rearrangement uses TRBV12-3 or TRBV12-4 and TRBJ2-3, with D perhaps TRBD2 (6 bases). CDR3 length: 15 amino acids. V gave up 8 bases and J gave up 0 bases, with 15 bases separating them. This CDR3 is CASASSGASTDTQYF. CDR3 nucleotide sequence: TGTGCCAGCGCCTCTTCGGGAGCCAGCACAGATACGCAGTATTTT.

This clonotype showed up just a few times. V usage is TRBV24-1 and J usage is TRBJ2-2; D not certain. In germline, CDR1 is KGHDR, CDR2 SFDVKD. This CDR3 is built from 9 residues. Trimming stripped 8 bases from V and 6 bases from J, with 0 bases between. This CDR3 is CATTGELFF. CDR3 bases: TGTGCCACCACCGGGGAGCTGTTTTTT.

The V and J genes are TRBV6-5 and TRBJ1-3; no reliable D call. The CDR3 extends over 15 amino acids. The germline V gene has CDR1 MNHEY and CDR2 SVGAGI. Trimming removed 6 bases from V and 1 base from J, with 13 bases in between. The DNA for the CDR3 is TGTGCCAGCAGGGACCTGGGTTCTTCTGGAAACACCATATATTTT. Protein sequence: CASRDLGSSGNTIYF.

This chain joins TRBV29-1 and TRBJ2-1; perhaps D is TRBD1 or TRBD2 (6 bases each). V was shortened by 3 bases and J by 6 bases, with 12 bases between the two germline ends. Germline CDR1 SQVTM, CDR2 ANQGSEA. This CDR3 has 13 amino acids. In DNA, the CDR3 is TGCAGCGTTGATAGGGGGGCTCTCAATGAGCAGTTCTTC. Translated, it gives CSVDRGALNEQFF.

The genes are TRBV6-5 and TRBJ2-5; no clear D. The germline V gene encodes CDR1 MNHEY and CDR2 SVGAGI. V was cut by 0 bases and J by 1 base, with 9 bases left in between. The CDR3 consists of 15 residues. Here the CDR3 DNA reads TGTGCCAGCAGTTACTCGAATCGGGTCCAAGAGACCCAGTACTTC. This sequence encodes CASSYSNRVQETQYF.

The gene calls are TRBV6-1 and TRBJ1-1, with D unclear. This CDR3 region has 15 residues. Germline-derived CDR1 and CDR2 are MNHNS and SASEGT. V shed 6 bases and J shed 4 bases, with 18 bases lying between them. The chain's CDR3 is CASRRVLWVSTEAFF. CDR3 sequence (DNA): TGTGCCAGCAGGAGAGTCCTCTGGGTATCCACTGAAGCTTTCTTT.

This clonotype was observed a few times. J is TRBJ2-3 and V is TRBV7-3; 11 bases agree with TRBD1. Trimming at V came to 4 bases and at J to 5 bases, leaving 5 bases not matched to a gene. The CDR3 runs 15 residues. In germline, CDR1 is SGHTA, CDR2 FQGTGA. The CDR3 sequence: CASSSRGQGGDTQYF. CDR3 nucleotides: TGTGCCAGCAGCTCCAGGGGACAGGGGGGAGATACGCAGTATTTT.

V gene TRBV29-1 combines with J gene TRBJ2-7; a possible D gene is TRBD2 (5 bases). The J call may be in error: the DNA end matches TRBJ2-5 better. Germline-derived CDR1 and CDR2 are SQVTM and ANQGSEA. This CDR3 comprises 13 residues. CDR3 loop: CSATGSGKETQYF. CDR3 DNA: TGCAGCGCCACTGGGTCGGGGAAAGAGACCCAGTACTTC.